This T cell receptor (beta chain) was identified during a study of T cells expressing NK-cell markers (TCRdb year 2020). Study-wide context: Three sorted T-cell subsets (CD3+CD56+NKG2C+, CD3+CD56+NKG2C- and CD3+CD56-NKG2C+) from under 10 donors had their TCR beta-chain repertoires profiled. Among the eight sequenced donors, only one was HCMV-seronegative, while the other seven were HCMV-seropositive. The eight sequenced donors were randomly selected healthy volunteers, three men and five women. The libraries were sequenced on Illumina HiSeq 2000/2500, MiSeq or NextSeq, producing 2 x 150 bp reads. What the authors observed across the whole study: In six donors, the dominant CD3+CD56+NKG2C+ clonotypes were among the top 10 CD8+ clonotypes and accounted for about 1.0-7.5% of CD8+ T cells. Those dominant clonotypes were again the most abundant among CD3+CD56-NKG2C+ cells in a handful of donors, at about 25-60.1%. It remained unclear whether the expanded NKG2C-expressing T cell clones were specific for HCMV antigens.

Concerning this clonotype: Its antigen remains undetermined.

A commercial ELISA kit detecting HCMV-specific IgG in serum was used to determine HCMV serostatus. Ficoll density gradient centrifugation was used to isolate peripheral blood mononuclear cells from blood. Reading from cysteine to phenylalanine, the CDR3 counts 16 amino acids. The entry carries no DNA sequence. TCRdb lists the instrument as Illumina HiSeq 2000. 5'RACE template switching, by which a universal primer site and unique molecular identifiers were added, was used to make TCR beta cDNA libraries. cDNA synthesis was primed from the TCR beta constant segment, followed by two successive PCR amplification steps. Under the source paper's analysis protocol: MIGEC was used to demultiplex reads and group reads by UMI, and MiTCR was used to assemble and quantify clonotypes. To exclude erroneous sequences, any TCR cDNA sequence not supported by at least two reads was discarded. The tcR package was used for downstream repertoire analysis, and clonotypes were matched between fractions using CDR3 nucleotide sequence together with V segment. VDJmatch was used to annotate antigen specificity against VDJdb, with one amino acid substitution in CDR3 permitted. The reads underwent TCRdb reprocessing, giving one record for each CDR3 protein sequence and no DNA. The authors' filters were not applied to this entry. In this sample's table one finds hundreds of thousands of distinct CDR3 sequences. Around 3.9% of the sample is in the top ten clones.

This clonotype originated in a woman aged 18 to 75 in good health. Rearrangement joined TRBV12-3 or TRBV12-4 to TRBJ2-1. Sequencing was performed on blood T cells: a sorted CD56 or NKG2C T cell subset, CD4+ or CD8+ T cells, or bulk PBMC T cells (not recorded which). The CDR3 protein sequence reads: CASSFRVSSSYNEQFF.